A selection of T cell receptor beta chains follows, all from one sample in a study of T cell responses to AZD1222 COVID-19 vaccine. Profiled with immunoSEQ multiplex PCR; TCRdb holds only in-frame clones, not every one. This table holds 100,000 to 150,000 clones, 88% found once. The specimen was peripheral blood, collected on day 0 of AZD1222 vaccination. Receptor source: an adult in good health. The CDR3 runs from the conserved cysteine through the conserved F or W. Each record gives: CDR3 length, J gene, V gene, clone size, D gene, CDR3 DNA, CDR3 protein. D genes are given only for firm matches. Rows give clone size only sometimes, using once, few, many, or a class for an expanded clone.

len: 14
j_gene: TRBJ2-3
v_gene: TRBV6-2/TRBV6-3
abundance: -
d_gene: -
CDR3nt: TGTGCCAGCAGTTCGTACAGTAGCACAGATACGCAGTATTTT
CDR3aa: CASSSYSSTDTQYF

len: 15
j_gene: TRBJ1-3
v_gene: TRBV6-5
abundance: -
d_gene: -
CDR3nt: TGTGCCAGCAGACAACAGGTGAACTCTGGAAACACCATATATTTT
CDR3aa: CASRQQVNSGNTIYF

len: 15
j_gene: TRBJ2-5
v_gene: TRBV6-4
abundance: -
d_gene: TRBD2
CDR3nt: TGTGCCAGCAGTGACTCCCTAGCGGGACAAGAGACCCAGTACTTC
CDR3aa: CASSDSLAGQETQYF

len: 16
j_gene: TRBJ2-1
v_gene: TRBV18
abundance: few
d_gene: -
CDR3nt: TGTGCCAGCTCACCCGACAGGCCCAGCTCCTACAATGAGCAGTTCTTC
CDR3aa: CASSPDRPSSYNEQFF

len: 15
j_gene: TRBJ1-5
v_gene: TRBV15
abundance: -
d_gene: TRBD1
CDR3nt: TGTGCCACCAGCATCGAGGACAGGAGCAATCAGCCCCAGCATTTT
CDR3aa: CATSIEDRSNQPQHF

len: 16
j_gene: TRBJ2-1
v_gene: TRBV5-1
abundance: -
d_gene: TRBD2
CDR3nt: TGCGCCAGCAGCTTGGCGGGACTAGCGGCTTACAATGAGCAGTTCTTC
CDR3aa: CASSLAGLAAYNEQFF

len: 15
j_gene: TRBJ2-7
v_gene: TRBV18
abundance: -
d_gene: TRBD1
CDR3nt: TGTGCCAGCTCACCGCAGCAGGGGGCCTCCTACGAGCAGTACTTC
CDR3aa: CASSPQQGASYEQYF

len: 15
j_gene: TRBJ2-1
v_gene: TRBV14
abundance: -
d_gene: TRBD2
CDR3nt: TGTGCCAGCGGACTAGCGGGAGTGGGATACAATGAGCAGTTCTTC
CDR3aa: CASGLAGVGYNEQFF

len: 13
j_gene: TRBJ1-3
v_gene: TRBV28
abundance: -
d_gene: -
CDR3nt: TGTGCCAGCTGGGGGGCCGGCGGAAACACCATATATTTT
CDR3aa: CASWGAGGNTIYF

len: 11
j_gene: TRBJ1-2
v_gene: TRBV29-1
abundance: -
d_gene: -
CDR3nt: TGCAGCGTCGGGACTAACTATGGCTACACCTTC
CDR3aa: CSVGTNYGYTF

len: 15
j_gene: TRBJ1-5
v_gene: TRBV4-2
abundance: -
d_gene: TRBD1
CDR3nt: TGTGCCAGCAGCCAAGGACAGGGACAGGGGGAGCCCCAGCATTTT
CDR3aa: CASSQGQGQGEPQHF

len: 10
j_gene: TRBJ1-1
v_gene: TRBV11-3
abundance: -
d_gene: TRBD1
CDR3nt: TGTGCCAGTCAGACAGGGGAAGCTTTCTTT
CDR3aa: CASQTGEAFF

len: 15
j_gene: TRBJ1-6
v_gene: TRBV9
abundance: -
d_gene: -
CDR3nt: TGTGCCAGCAGCGAGGGAACCCGTGGGAATTCACCCCTCCACTTT
CDR3aa: CASSEGTRGNSPLHF

len: 15
j_gene: TRBJ1-2
v_gene: TRBV6-1
abundance: few
d_gene: -
CDR3nt: TGTGCCAGCAGTGAACAGAGAGTCACTAACTATGGCTACACCTTC
CDR3aa: CASSEQRVTNYGYTF

len: 14
j_gene: TRBJ2-3
v_gene: TRBV5-4
abundance: -
d_gene: -
CDR3nt: TGTGCCAGCAGCTCACAGGATAGCACAGATACGCAGTATTTT
CDR3aa: CASSSQDSTDTQYF

len: 15
j_gene: TRBJ1-2
v_gene: TRBV5-1
abundance: -
d_gene: TRBD1
CDR3nt: TGCGCCAGCAGCTCCCCGGGACAGGGAATCTATGGCTACACCTTC
CDR3aa: CASSSPGQGIYGYTF

len: 15
j_gene: TRBJ2-3
v_gene: TRBV28
abundance: -
d_gene: -
CDR3nt: TGTGCCAGCAGTTTCGGGACGGGTCGTGCAGATACGCAGTATTTT
CDR3aa: CASSFGTGRADTQYF

len: 16
j_gene: TRBJ2-3
v_gene: TRBV6-1
abundance: -
d_gene: TRBD1
CDR3nt: TGTGCCAGCAGTGCTAGACAGGGGACCTTCTCAGATACGCAGTATTTT
CDR3aa: CASSARQGTFSDTQYF

len: 15
j_gene: TRBJ2-1
v_gene: TRBV5-1
abundance: -
d_gene: TRBD2
CDR3nt: TGCGCCAGCAGCTTCGGACTAGGCTCCTACAATGAGCAGTTCTTC
CDR3aa: CASSFGLGSYNEQFF

len: 15
j_gene: TRBJ2-7
v_gene: TRBV5-1
abundance: -
d_gene: TRBD2
CDR3nt: TGCGCCAGCAGCTTGGCACTAGCGGGCATCTACGAGCAGTACTTC
CDR3aa: CASSLALAGIYEQYF

len: 16
j_gene: TRBJ2-2
v_gene: TRBV5-5
abundance: -
d_gene: TRBD1
CDR3nt: TGTGCCAGCAGCATCGGACAGGGAGGACGCACCGGGGAGCTGTTTTTT
CDR3aa: CASSIGQGGRTGELFF

len: 12
j_gene: TRBJ2-7
v_gene: TRBV28
abundance: -
d_gene: -
CDR3nt: TGTGCCAGCAGCCGACAGGACTACGAGCAGTACTTC
CDR3aa: CASSRQDYEQYF

len: 13
j_gene: TRBJ2-5
v_gene: TRBV10-3
abundance: -
d_gene: -
CDR3nt: TGTGCCATCAGTGAGCTTCTAGGGGAGACCCAGTACTTC
CDR3aa: CAISELLGETQYF

len: 16
j_gene: TRBJ1-5
v_gene: TRBV6-5
abundance: -
d_gene: -
CDR3nt: TGTGCCAGCAGTTACTCACAACAGGGATACAATCAGCCCCAGCATTTT
CDR3aa: CASSYSQQGYNQPQHF

len: 15
j_gene: TRBJ2-2
v_gene: TRBV19
abundance: -
d_gene: TRBD2
CDR3nt: TGTGCCAGTAGTCCGGGACTAGCGGGAGGCGGGGAGCTGTTTTTT
CDR3aa: CASSPGLAGGGELFF

len: 13
j_gene: TRBJ1-6
v_gene: TRBV25-1
abundance: -
d_gene: -
CDR3nt: TGTGCCAGTTCAGGGTACCAGGATTCACCCCTCCACTTT
CDR3aa: CASSGYQDSPLHF

len: 16
j_gene: TRBJ1-1
v_gene: TRBV6-1
abundance: -
d_gene: -
CDR3nt: TGTGCCAGCAGTGCCCCTCAGGGAGGCATGAACACTGAAGCTTTCTTT
CDR3aa: CASSAPQGGMNTEAFF

len: 11
j_gene: TRBJ1-1
v_gene: TRBV30
abundance: -
d_gene: -
CDR3nt: TGTGCCTGGAGTTATGTGAAAGAAGCTTTCTTT
CDR3aa: CAWSYVKEAFF

len: 14
j_gene: TRBJ2-7
v_gene: TRBV30
abundance: -
d_gene: -
CDR3nt: TGTGCCAGGGGGGGCAGGGGGCCATATAACGAGCAGTACTTC
CDR3aa: CARGGRGPYNEQYF

len: 18
j_gene: TRBJ1-5
v_gene: TRBV4-1
abundance: -
d_gene: -
CDR3nt: TGCGCCAGCAGCCAAGCGGGAGGGAATAGGTTAGGCAATCAGCCCCAGCATTTT
CDR3aa: CASSQAGGNRLGNQPQHF

len: 14
j_gene: TRBJ2-5
v_gene: TRBV13
abundance: -
d_gene: -
CDR3nt: TGTGCCAGCAGCTTAGACAGGAGCGAGGAGACCCAGTACTTC
CDR3aa: CASSLDRSEETQYF

len: 13
j_gene: TRBJ2-7
v_gene: TRBV11-3
abundance: -
d_gene: TRBD2
CDR3nt: TGTGCCAGCAGCCGACTAGCGGGCTACGAGCAGTACTTC
CDR3aa: CASSRLAGYEQYF

len: 14
j_gene: TRBJ1-5
v_gene: TRBV27
abundance: -
d_gene: -
CDR3nt: TGTGCCAGCAGTCGGTCGGCGGAGGGGTGGCCCCAGCATTTT
CDR3aa: CASSRSAEGWPQHF

len: 12
j_gene: TRBJ1-1
v_gene: TRBV2
abundance: -
d_gene: -
CDR3nt: TGTGCCAGCAAAGGGACCAACGCTGAAGCTTTCTTT
CDR3aa: CASKGTNAEAFF

len: 14
j_gene: TRBJ2-1
v_gene: TRBV5-1
abundance: -
d_gene: TRBD2
CDR3nt: TGCGCCAGCAGCACTAGCGGGCCTTACAATGAGCAGTTCTTC
CDR3aa: CASSTSGPYNEQFF

len: 15
j_gene: TRBJ2-4
v_gene: TRBV19
abundance: -
d_gene: TRBD2
CDR3nt: TGTGCCAGTAGTACCCAACTAGCGGGGTTGAACATTCAGTACTTC
CDR3aa: CASSTQLAGLNIQYF

len: 15
j_gene: TRBJ2-7
v_gene: TRBV27
abundance: -
d_gene: TRBD1
CDR3nt: TGTGCCAGCAGCCCTATTACCGGACAGGGCTACGAGCAGTACTTC
CDR3aa: CASSPITGQGYEQYF

len: 14
j_gene: TRBJ1-2
v_gene: TRBV3-1/TRBV3-2
abundance: -
d_gene: -
CDR3nt: TGTGCCAGCAGCCAAGTGGGTCAAGGGCTTGGCTACACCTTC
CDR3aa: CASSQVGQGLGYTF

len: 13
j_gene: TRBJ2-1
v_gene: TRBV5-4
abundance: -
d_gene: -
CDR3nt: TGTGCCAGCAGCTTGAGTGTCTACAATGAGCAGTTCTTC
CDR3aa: CASSLSVYNEQFF

len: 14
j_gene: TRBJ1-4
v_gene: TRBV4-3
abundance: -
d_gene: -
CDR3nt: TGCGCCAGCAGCGGTCACGTTGATAATGAAAAACTGTTTTTT
CDR3aa: CASSGHVDNEKLFF

len: 12
j_gene: TRBJ2-3
v_gene: TRBV12-3/TRBV12-4
abundance: -
d_gene: -
CDR3nt: TGTGCCAGCAGTCTTAGGGGAGATACGCAGTATTTT
CDR3aa: CASSLRGDTQYF

len: 16
j_gene: TRBJ2-5
v_gene: TRBV27
abundance: -
d_gene: TRBD2
CDR3nt: TGTGCCAGCAGCTATACTAGCGGGAGAGCGGGGGAGACCCAGTACTTC
CDR3aa: CASSYTSGRAGETQYF

len: 12
j_gene: TRBJ1-2
v_gene: TRBV6-5
abundance: -
d_gene: -
CDR3nt: TGTGCCAGCAAAACGGGGGGACAAGGCTACACCTTC
CDR3aa: CASKTGGQGYTF

len: 14
j_gene: TRBJ2-3
v_gene: TRBV3-1/TRBV3-2
abundance: -
d_gene: TRBD1
CDR3nt: TGTGCCAGCAGCCTCGGGACAGGCACAGATACGCAGTATTTT
CDR3aa: CASSLGTGTDTQYF

len: 15
j_gene: TRBJ1-4
v_gene: TRBV28
abundance: -
d_gene: -
CDR3nt: TGTGCCAGCAGTCTCGCGGCAGTCTCTAATGAAAAACTGTTTTTT
CDR3aa: CASSLAAVSNEKLFF

len: 11
j_gene: TRBJ1-2
v_gene: TRBV20-1
abundance: -
d_gene: -
CDR3nt: TGCAGTGCTAGAGAACTCCGGGGGGACACCTTC
CDR3aa: CSARELRGDTF

len: 17
j_gene: TRBJ1-2
v_gene: TRBV7-2
abundance: -
d_gene: TRBD1
CDR3nt: TGTGCCAGCAGGCCAACCGGGACAGGGACCTCTAACTATGGCTACACCTTC
CDR3aa: CASRPTGTGTSNYGYTF

len: 15
j_gene: TRBJ2-2
v_gene: TRBV10-2
abundance: -
d_gene: TRBD1
CDR3nt: TGCGCCAGCAGAGAGACAGGGAGGAACACCGGGGAGCTGTTTTTT
CDR3aa: CASRETGRNTGELFF

len: 14
j_gene: TRBJ2-1
v_gene: TRBV29-1
abundance: -
d_gene: -
CDR3nt: TGCAGCGTCAAAACAGGGAATGTAGTGAATGAGCAGTTCTTC
CDR3aa: CSVKTGNVVNEQFF

len: 14
j_gene: TRBJ2-2
v_gene: TRBV6-5
abundance: -
d_gene: -
CDR3nt: TGTGCCAGCAGTTACCAAGTTGGGACCGGGGAGCTGTTTTTT
CDR3aa: CASSYQVGTGELFF

len: 12
j_gene: TRBJ2-7
v_gene: TRBV5-5
abundance: -
d_gene: -
CDR3nt: TGTGCCAGCAGCTTTGTCGTTTACGAGCAGTACTTC
CDR3aa: CASSFVVYEQYF

len: 16
j_gene: TRBJ1-2
v_gene: TRBV2
abundance: -
d_gene: -
CDR3nt: TGTGCCAGCAGTGTTAATGGGGGGCAGAGCGGCTATGGCTACACCTTC
CDR3aa: CASSVNGGQSGYGYTF

len: 16
j_gene: TRBJ2-1
v_gene: TRBV6-1
abundance: -
d_gene: TRBD2
CDR3nt: TGTGCCAGCAGTGCGGCGTGGGGACTAGCCCACAATGAGCAGTTCTTC
CDR3aa: CASSAAWGLAHNEQFF

len: 16
j_gene: TRBJ2-7
v_gene: TRBV4-3
abundance: -
d_gene: TRBD1
CDR3nt: TGCGCCAGCAGCCAGGCTTTGGGACAGGGGGAGTACGAGCAGTACTTC
CDR3aa: CASSQALGQGEYEQYF

len: 14
j_gene: TRBJ2-2
v_gene: TRBV9
abundance: -
d_gene: -
CDR3nt: TGTGCCAGCAGCGAACAGGAGAACACCGGGGAGCTGTTTTTT
CDR3aa: CASSEQENTGELFF

len: 14
j_gene: TRBJ2-7
v_gene: TRBV7-9
abundance: once
d_gene: TRBD1
CDR3nt: TGTGCCAGCGATCGGGGACAGGGGGCTGAGGAGCAGTACTTC
CDR3aa: CASDRGQGAEEQYF

len: 13
j_gene: TRBJ2-7
v_gene: TRBV5-1
abundance: few
d_gene: TRBD1
CDR3nt: TGCGCCAGCAGCGGAGGACAGGGGTACGAGCAGTACTTC
CDR3aa: CASSGGQGYEQYF

len: 15
j_gene: TRBJ1-4
v_gene: TRBV1
abundance: once
d_gene: -
CDR3nt: TGCACCAGCAGCCAAGATGGGCAGCATAATGAAAAACTGTTTTTT
CDR3aa: CTSSQDGQHNEKLFF

len: 14
j_gene: TRBJ1-2
v_gene: TRBV6-5
abundance: once
d_gene: -
CDR3nt: TGTGCCAGCAGTTACTCCCAGGGGAGGTATGGCTACACCTTC
CDR3aa: CASSYSQGRYGYTF

len: 16
j_gene: TRBJ2-7
v_gene: TRBV11-3
abundance: -
d_gene: -
CDR3nt: TGTGCCAGCAGCTTAGAGCTATGGCAGACCTTCTACGAGCAGTACTTC
CDR3aa: CASSLELWQTFYEQYF